This TCR beta chain is drawn from a study of OX40 agonist ivuxolimab in advanced cancers. Sequencing used immunoSEQ multiplex PCR; TCRdb keeps in-frame clones, though not all of them. Altogether about 73,000 clones are present, 85% to 90% being singletons, with the ten largest covering roughly 0.56%. The germline V gene has CDR1 SGHKS and CDR2 YYEKEE (reference sequence). The CDR3 is 14 amino acids. Trimming cost V 0 bases and J 3 bases, with 10 bases left between them. A word on this clone: The antigen is undetermined.

Study-level results: No determination was made of the antigen specificity of the expanded peripheral T cells.

The receptor comes from an adult with an advanced solid tumor such as melanoma, head and neck, liver or kidney cancer. The material sequenced was CD4+ or CD8+ T cells sorted from blood, taken in a trial of the OX40 agonist ivuxolimab. The chain couples TRBV5-5 to TRBJ2-7, with D maybe TRBD1 (5 bases). The CDR3 here is CASSLADSNYEQYF. The CDR3 region has the DNA TGTGCCAGCAGCTTGGCCGACAGCAACTACGAGCAGTACTTC.